The 2 T cell receptor beta chains listed next were all sequenced from one sample in a study of control samples from healthy donors and cancer patients. Repertoires were generated with immunoSEQ multiplex PCR, while TCRdb's copy carries only in-frame clones and drops some. The table lists 120,000 or so clones, roughly 90% of them singletons. Sequencing used PBMCs. These receptors came from an older woman with lung cancer.

The chain combines TRBV7-3 with TRBJ2-1, with unresolved D. This CDR3 is built from 12 residues. Trimming left V 0 bases short and J 8 bases short, with 5 bases between. Germline V lookup: CDR1 SGHTA, CDR2 FQGTGA. The CDR3 is CASSLTGYEQFF. CDR3 nucleotides: TGTGCCAGCAGCTTAACTGGCTATGAGCAGTTCTTC.

V usage is TRBV15 and J usage is TRBJ1-1, with D uncertain. The CDR3 totals 14 residues. The germline gives CDR1 LNHNV, CDR2 YYDKDF (reference sequence). V lost 6 bases to trimming and J lost 2 bases, with 13 bases between them. CDR3 amino acids: CATSIHIGNTEAFF. The CDR3 region has the DNA TGTGCCACCAGTATTCACATCGGCAACACTGAAGCTTTCTTT.